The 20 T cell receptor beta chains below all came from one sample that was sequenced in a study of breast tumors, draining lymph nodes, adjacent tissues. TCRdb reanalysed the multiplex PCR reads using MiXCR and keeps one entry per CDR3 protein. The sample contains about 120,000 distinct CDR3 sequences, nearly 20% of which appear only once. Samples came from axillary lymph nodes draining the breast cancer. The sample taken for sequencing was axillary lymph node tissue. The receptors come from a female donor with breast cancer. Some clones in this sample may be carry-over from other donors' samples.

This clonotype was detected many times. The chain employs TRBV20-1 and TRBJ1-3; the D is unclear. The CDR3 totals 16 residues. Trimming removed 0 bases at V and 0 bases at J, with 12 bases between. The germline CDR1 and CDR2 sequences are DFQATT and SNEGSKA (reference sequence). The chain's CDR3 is CSARDPGTGSGNTIYF. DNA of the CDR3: TGCAGTGCTAGAGATCCCGGAACTGGCTCTGGAAACACCATATATTTT.

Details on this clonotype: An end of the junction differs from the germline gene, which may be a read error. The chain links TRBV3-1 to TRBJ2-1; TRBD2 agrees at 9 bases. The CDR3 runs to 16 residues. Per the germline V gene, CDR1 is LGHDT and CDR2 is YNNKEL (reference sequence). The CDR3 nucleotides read TGTGCCAGCAGCCTCCGGGCGGGGGGGCTGGTTAGTGGGCAGTCCTTC. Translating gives CASSLRAGGLVSGQSF.

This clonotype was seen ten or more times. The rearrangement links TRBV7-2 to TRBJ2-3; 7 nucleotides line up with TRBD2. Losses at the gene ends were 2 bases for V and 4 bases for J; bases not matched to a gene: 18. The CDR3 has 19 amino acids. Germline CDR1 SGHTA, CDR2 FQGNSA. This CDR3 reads CASSLTPSSGGIGSDTQYF. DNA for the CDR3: TGTGCCAGCAGCTTAACCCCTTCGTCGGGAGGCATCGGGTCAGATACGCAGTATTTT.

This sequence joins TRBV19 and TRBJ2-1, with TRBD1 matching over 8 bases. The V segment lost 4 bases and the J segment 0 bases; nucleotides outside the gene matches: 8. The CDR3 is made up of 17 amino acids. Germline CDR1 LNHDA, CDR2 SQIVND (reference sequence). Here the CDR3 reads CASSTGQAKSSYNEQFF. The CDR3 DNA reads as TGTGCCAGTAGTACGGGACAGGCAAAGAGCTCCTACAATGAGCAGTTCTTC.

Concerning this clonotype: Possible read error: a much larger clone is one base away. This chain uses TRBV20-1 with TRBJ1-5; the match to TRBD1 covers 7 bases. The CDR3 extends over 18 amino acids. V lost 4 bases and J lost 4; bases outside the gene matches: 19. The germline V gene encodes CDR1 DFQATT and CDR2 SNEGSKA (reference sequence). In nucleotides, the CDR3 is TGCAGTGCTACCCCAATGGCAGGGGGACCCCTTTCTAATCAGCCCCAGCATTTT. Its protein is CSATPMAGGPLSNQPQHF.

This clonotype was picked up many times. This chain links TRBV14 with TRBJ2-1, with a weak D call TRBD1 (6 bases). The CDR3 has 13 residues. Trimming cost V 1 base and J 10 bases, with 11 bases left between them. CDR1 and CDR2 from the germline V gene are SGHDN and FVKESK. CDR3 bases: TGTGCCAGCAGCCAAGTAGGGGGATGGGAGCAGTTCTTC. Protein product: CASSQVGGWEQFF.

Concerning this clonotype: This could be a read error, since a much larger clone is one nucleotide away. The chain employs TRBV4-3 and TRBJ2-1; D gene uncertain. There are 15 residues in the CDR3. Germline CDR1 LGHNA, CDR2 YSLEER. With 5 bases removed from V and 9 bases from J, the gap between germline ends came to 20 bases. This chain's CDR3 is CASSATTRNFGEQFF. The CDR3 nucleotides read TGCGCCAGCAGCGCGACAACCAGGAATTTTGGTGAGCAGTTCTTC.

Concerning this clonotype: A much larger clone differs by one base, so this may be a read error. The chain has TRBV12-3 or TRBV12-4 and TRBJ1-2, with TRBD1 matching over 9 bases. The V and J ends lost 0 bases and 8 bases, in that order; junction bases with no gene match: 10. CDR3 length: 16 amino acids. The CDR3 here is CASSLAATGGRRGYTF. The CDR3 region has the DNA TGTGCCAGCAGTTTAGCTGCGACAGGGGGTCGACGGGGCTACACCTTC.

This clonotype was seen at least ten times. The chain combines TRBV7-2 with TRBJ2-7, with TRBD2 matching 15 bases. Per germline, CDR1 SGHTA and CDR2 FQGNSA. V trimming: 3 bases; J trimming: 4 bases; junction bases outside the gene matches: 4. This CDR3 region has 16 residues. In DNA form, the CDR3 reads TGTGCCAGCAGCTTCGGACTAGCGGGAGGGGGGTACGAGCAGTACTTC. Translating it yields CASSFGLAGGGYEQYF.

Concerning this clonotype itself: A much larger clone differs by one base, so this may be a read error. CDR3 sequence reads: CASRQGTGDGNTF. The DNA of the CDR3 is TGTGCCAGCAGACAAGGGACAGGGGATGGCAACACCTTC. The chain has TRBV11-2 and TRBJ1-2, with 10 bases that match TRBD1. Germline V gene sequence: CDR1 SGHAT, CDR2 FQNNGV. CDR3 length: 13 residues.

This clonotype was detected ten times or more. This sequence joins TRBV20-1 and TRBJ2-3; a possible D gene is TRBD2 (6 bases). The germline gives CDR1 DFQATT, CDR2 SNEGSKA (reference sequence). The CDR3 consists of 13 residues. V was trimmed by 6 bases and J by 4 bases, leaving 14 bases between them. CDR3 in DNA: TGCAGTGCCAGGGACTCCTACTCAGATACGCAGTATTTT. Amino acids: CSARDSYSDTQYF.

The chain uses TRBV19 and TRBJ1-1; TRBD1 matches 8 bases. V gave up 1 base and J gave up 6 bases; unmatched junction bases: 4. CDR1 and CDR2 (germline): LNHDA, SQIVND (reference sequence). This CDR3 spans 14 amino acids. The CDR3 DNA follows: TGTGCCAGTAGTATAGGCAGGGGGCCTTCTGAAGCTTTCTTT. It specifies CASSIGRGPSEAFF.

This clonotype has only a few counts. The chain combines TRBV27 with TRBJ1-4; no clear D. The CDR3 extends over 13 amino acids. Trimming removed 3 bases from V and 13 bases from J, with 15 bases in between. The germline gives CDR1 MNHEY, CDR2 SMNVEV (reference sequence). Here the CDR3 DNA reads TGTGCCAGCAGTTTGGAAGGGAATCGGGCACTGTTTTTT. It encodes CASSLEGNRALFF.

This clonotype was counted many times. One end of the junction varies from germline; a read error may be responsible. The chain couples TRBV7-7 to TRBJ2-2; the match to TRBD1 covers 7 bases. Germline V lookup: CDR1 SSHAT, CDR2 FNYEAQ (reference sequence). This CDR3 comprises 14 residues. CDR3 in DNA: TGTGCTAGCAGAAGGGACAGCTACACCGGGGAGCTGTTTTTT. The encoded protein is CASRRDSYTGELFF.

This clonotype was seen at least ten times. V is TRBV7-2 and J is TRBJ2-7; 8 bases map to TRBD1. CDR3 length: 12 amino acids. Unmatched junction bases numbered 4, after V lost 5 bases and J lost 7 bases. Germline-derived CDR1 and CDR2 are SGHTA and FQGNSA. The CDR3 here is CASSPDRVEQYF. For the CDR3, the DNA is TGTGCCAGCAGCCCGGACAGGGTTGAGCAGTACTTC.

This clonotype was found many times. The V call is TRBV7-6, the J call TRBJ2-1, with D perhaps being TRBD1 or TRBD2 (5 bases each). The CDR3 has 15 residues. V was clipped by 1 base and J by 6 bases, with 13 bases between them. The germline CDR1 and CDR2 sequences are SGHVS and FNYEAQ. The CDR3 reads CASSLVGVQSNEQFF. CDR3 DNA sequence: TGTGCCAGCAGCTTAGTGGGGGTTCAATCCAATGAGCAGTTCTTC.

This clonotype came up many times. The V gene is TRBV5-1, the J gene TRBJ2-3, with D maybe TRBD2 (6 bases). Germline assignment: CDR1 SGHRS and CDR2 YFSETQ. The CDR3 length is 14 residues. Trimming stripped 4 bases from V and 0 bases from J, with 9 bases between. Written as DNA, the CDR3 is TGCGCCAGCAGCGTCGGGAGTAGCACAGATACGCAGTATTTT. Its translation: CASSVGSSTDTQYF.

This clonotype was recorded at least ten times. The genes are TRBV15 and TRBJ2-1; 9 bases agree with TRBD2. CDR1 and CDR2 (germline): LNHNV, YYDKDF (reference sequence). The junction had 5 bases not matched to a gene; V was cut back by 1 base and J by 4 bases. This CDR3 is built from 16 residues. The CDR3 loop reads CATSRVSSGEYNEQFF. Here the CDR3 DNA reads TGTGCCACCAGCAGAGTGTCTAGCGGGGAGTACAATGAGCAGTTCTTC. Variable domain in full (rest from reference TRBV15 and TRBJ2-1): DAMVIQNPRYQVTQFGKPVTLSCSQTLNHNVMYWYQQKSSQAPKLLFHYYDKDFNNEADTPDNFQSRRPNTSFCFLDIRSPGLGDTAMYLCATSRVSSGEYNEQFFGPGTRLTVL.

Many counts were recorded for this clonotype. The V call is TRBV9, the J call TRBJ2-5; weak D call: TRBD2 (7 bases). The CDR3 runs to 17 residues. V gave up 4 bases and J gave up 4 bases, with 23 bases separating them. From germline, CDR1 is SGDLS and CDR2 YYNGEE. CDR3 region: CASSSRGGRERGETQYF. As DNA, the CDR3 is TGTGCCAGCAGCTCCCGAGGGGGGCGGGAGAGGGGAGAGACCCAGTACTTC.

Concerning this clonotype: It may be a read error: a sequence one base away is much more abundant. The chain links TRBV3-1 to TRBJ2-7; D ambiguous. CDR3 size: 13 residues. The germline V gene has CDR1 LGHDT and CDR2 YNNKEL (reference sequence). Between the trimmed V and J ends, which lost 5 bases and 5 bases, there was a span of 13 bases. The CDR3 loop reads CASSSDPNHEQYF. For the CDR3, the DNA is TGTGCCAGCAGCTCGGACCCTAACCACGAGCAGTACTTC.